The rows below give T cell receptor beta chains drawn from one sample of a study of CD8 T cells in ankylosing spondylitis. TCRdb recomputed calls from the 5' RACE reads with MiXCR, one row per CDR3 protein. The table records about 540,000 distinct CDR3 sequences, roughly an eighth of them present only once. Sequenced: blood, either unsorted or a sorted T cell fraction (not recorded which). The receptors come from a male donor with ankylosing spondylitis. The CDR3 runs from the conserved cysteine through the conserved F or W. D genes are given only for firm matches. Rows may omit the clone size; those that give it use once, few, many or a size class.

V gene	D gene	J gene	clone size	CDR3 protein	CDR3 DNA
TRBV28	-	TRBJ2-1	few	CASSSPAAVNEQFF	TGTGCCAGCAGTTCACCTGCAGCGGTCAATGAGCAGTTCTTC
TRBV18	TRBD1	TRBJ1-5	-	CASSPSTGASNQPQHF	TGTGCCAGCTCACCCTCGACAGGGGCGAGCAATCAGCCCCAGCATTTT
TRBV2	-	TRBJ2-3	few	CASRSWASTDTQYF	TGTGCCAGCAGGTCCTGGGCTAGCACAGATACGCAGTATTTT
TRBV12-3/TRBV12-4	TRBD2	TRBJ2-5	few	CASRRASGEETQYF	TGTGCCAGCCGACGGGCTAGCGGGGAAGAGACCCAGTACTTC
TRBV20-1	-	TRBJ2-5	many	CSASWEETQYF	TGCAGTGCTAGCTGGGAAGAGACCCAGTACTTC
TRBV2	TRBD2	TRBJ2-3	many	CASSDEEREGRDTQYF	TGTGCCAGCAGCGACGAGGAGCGGGAGGGCCGAGATACGCAGTATTTT
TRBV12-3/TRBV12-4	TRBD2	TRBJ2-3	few	CASSPSGRVDTQYF	TGTGCCAGCAGTCCCAGCGGGAGGGTAGATACGCAGTATTTT
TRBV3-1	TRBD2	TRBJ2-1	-	CASSFRTSGSSYNEQFF	TGTGCCAGCAGCTTTAGGACTAGCGGGAGCTCCTACAATGAGCAGTTCTTC
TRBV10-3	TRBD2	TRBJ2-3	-	CAISERTSGSNTQYF	TGTGCCATCAGTGAAAGGACTAGCGGGAGCAATACGCAGTATTTT
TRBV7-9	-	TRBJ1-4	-	CASSSSDLEKLFF	TGTGCCAGCAGCTCAAGCGACCTGGAGAAACTGTTTTTT
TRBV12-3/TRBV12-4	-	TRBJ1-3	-	CASSGDRRGSGNTIYF	TGTGCCAGCAGTGGCGACAGGCGAGGCTCTGGAAACACCATATATTTT
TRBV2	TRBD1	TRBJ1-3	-	CASRGTVTSGNTIYF	TGTGCCAGCAGGGGGACAGTGACCTCTGGAAACACCATATATTTT
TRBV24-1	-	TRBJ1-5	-	CATSDPAVEQPQHF	TGTGCCACCAGTGATCCCGCGGTAGAGCAGCCCCAGCATTTT
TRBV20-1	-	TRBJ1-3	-	CSAQVGPASGNTIYF	TGCAGTGCTCAGGTCGGGCCAGCCTCGGGAAACACCATATATTTT
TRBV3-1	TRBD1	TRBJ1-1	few	CASSQVAGGNTEAFF	TGTGCCAGCAGCCAAGTCGCAGGGGGGAACACTGAAGCTTTCTTT
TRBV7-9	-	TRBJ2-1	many	CASSYDEQFF	TGTGCCAGCAGCTACGATGAGCAGTTCTTC
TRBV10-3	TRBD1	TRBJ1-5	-	CAICFSAGGFGYSNQPQHF	TGTGCCATCTGTTTTTCGGCAGGGGGATTCGGATATAGCAATCAGCCCCAGCATTTT
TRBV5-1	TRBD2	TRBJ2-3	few	CASSWGLAGGIGGTDTQYF	TGCGCCAGCAGCTGGGGACTAGCGGGAGGAATCGGGGGCACAGATACGCAGTATTTT
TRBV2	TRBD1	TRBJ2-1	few	CASSEQGASYNEQFF	TGTGCCAGCAGTGAACAGGGGGCCTCCTACAATGAGCAGTTCTTC
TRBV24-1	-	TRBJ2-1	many	CATSDLFGTDEQFF	TGTGCCACCTCGGACCTTTTTGGGACCGATGAGCAGTTCTTC
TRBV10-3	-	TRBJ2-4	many	CAISGGALAKNIQYF	TGTGCCATCAGTGGGGGGGCGCTGGCCAAAAACATTCAGTACTTC
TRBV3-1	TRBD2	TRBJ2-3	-	CASVPAAGEVDTQYF	TGTGCCAGCGTCCCCGCTGCGGGAGAGGTAGATACGCAGTATTTT
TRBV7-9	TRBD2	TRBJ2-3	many	CASSFSGGSDTQYF	TGTGCCAGCAGCTTTAGCGGGGGATCAGATACGCAGTATTTT
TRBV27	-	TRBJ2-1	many	CASSLVGEEDEQFF	TGTGCCAGCAGTTTAGTCGGAGAAGAAGATGAGCAGTTCTTC
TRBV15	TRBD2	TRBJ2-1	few	CATSRDLPGLDLNEQFF	TGTGCCACCAGCAGAGATCTCCCGGGACTAGACCTCAATGAGCAGTTCTTC
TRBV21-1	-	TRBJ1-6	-	CASSKFWRGRSPLHF	TGTGCCAGCAGCAAATTTTGGAGGGGTAGGTCACCCCTCCACTTT
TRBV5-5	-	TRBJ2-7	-	CASRGYEQYF	TGTGCCAGCAGAGGCTACGAGCAGTACTTC
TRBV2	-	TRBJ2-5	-	CASNRIQETQYF	TGTGCCAGCAACAGGATACAAGAGACCCAGTACTTC
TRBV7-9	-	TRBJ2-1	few	CASMAGRDNEQFF	TGTGCCAGCATGGCGGGACGAGACAATGAGCAGTTCTTC
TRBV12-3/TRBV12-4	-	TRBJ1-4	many	CASSFWANEKLFF	TGTGCCAGCAGTTTCTGGGCTAATGAAAAACTGTTTTTT
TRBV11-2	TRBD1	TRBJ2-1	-	CASRKPGQGSNEQFF	TGTGCCAGCAGGAAACCGGGACAGGGCAGCAATGAGCAGTTCTTC
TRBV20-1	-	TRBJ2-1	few	CSVRSIRGDNEQFF	TGCAGTGTCCGGAGCATCCGCGGCGACAATGAGCAGTTCTTC
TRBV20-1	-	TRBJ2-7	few	CSARTAHRATYEQYF	TGCAGTGCTAGGACAGCACACAGGGCCACCTACGAGCAGTACTTC
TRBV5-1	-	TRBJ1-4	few	CASSLAGDNEKLFF	TGCGCCAGCAGCTTGGCCGGAGATAATGAAAAACTGTTTTTT
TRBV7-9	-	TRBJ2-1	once	CASSSGFNEQFF	TGTGCCAGCAGTTCAGGGTTCAATGAGCAGTTCTTC
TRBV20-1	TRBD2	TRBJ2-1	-	CSADALAGITYNEQFF	TGCAGTGCAGATGCACTAGCGGGTATCACCTACAATGAGCAGTTCTTC
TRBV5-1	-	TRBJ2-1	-	CASTVDREGNEQFF	TGCGCCAGCACCGTTGACAGGGAGGGCAATGAGCAGTTCTTC
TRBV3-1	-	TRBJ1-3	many	CASSQEGSRLGNTIYF	TGTGCCAGCAGCCAAGAAGGCAGCCGACTGGGAAACACCATATATTTT
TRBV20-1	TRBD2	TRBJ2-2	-	CSAKRLAGASTGELFF	TGCAGTGCTAAACGACTAGCGGGTGCAAGCACCGGGGAGCTGTTTTTT
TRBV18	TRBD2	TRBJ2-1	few	CASSPPQREGLGNEQFF	TGTGCCAGCTCACCCCCCCAGCGGGAGGGCCTAGGCAATGAGCAGTTCTTC
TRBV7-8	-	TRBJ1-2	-	CASSLAGPSYGYTF	TGTGCCAGCAGCTTAGCGGGACCGAGCTATGGCTACACCTTC